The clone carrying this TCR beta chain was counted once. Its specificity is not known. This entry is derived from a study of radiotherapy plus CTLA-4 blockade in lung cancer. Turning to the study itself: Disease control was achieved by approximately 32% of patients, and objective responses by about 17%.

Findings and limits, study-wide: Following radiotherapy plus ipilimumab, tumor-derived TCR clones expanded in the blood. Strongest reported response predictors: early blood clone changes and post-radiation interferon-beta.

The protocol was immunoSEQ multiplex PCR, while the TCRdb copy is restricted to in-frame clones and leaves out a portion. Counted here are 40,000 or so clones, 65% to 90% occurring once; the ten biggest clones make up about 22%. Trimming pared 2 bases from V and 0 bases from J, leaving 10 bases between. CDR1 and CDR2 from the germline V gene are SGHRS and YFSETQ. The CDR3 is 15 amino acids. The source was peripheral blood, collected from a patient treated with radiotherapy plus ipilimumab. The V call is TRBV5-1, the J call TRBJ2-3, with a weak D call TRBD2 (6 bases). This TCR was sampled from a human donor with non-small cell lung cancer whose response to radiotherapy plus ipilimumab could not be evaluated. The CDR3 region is CASSFGRGSTDTQYF. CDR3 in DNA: TGCGCCAGCAGCTTTGGTCGGGGGAGCACAGATACGCAGTATTTT.